What follows describes a single T cell receptor (beta chain). The entry originates in a study of identical twins. Germline CDR1 and CDR2: SGHDT and YYEEEE. The CDR3 extends over 16 amino acids. The trim removed 4 bases at V and 3 bases at J, leaving 9 bases unmatched. TCRdb recomputed calls from the 5' RACE reads with MiXCR, one row per CDR3 protein. The sample lists roughly 500,000 distinct CDR3 sequences, 22% seen once, with around 0.9% in the top ten. These sequences were also reported in another study, on T cells expressing NK-cell markers.

The sample taken for sequencing was CD4+ T cells sorted from blood. The TCR sequence derives from a young woman in good health. The J gene is TRBJ2-1, the V gene TRBV5-6, with 8 bases matching TRBD2. The CDR3 spells CASSSIQGLGYNEQFF. CDR3 coding DNA: TGTGCCAGCAGCAGCATCCAGGGACTAGGCTACAATGAGCAGTTCTTC.